Shown below are 19 T cell receptor beta chains from a single sample sequenced in a study of shared clonotypes between healthy human individuals. TCRdb's copy holds only in-frame clones and misses some; the assay was immunoSEQ multiplex PCR. The sample consists of 2 million to 3 million clones, roughly 93% of them appearing once. The sample consisted of naive CD4+ T cells from PBMCs. Sample subset: CD45RA+ positively selected. Every receptor here comes from a man aged 18 to 30 in good health. Some clones in this sample may be carry-over from other donors' samples.

As regards this clone: The same CDR3 also results from other DNA sequences found in this sample. The chain recombines TRBV5-1 with TRBJ1-3; no definite D call. Germline CDR1 is SGHRS and CDR2 is YFSETQ. V lost 3 bases to trimming and J lost 7 bases, with 11 bases between them. This CDR3 comprises 13 residues. CDR3 sequence reads: CASSSDGGNTIYF. As DNA, the CDR3 is TGCGCCAGCAGCTCTGACGGAGGTAACACCATATATTTT.

The rearrangement uses TRBV19 and TRBJ2-7, with D perhaps given as TRBD1 or TRBD2 (5 bases each). CDR1 is LNHDA and CDR2 is SQIVND in the germline V gene (reference sequence). The CDR3 is made up of 16 amino acids. V lost 1 base and J 2 bases, leaving 15 bases between the germline ends. The CDR3 sequence is CASSIASAGRAYEQYF. The CDR3 DNA is TGTGCCAGTAGTATAGCTTCCGCAGGGAGAGCCTACGAGCAGTACTTC.

This clone has a handful of counts. The sample holds other DNA sequences that translate to the same CDR3. The rearrangement links TRBV7-8 to TRBJ1-1; weak D call: TRBD1 (5 bases). Germline CDR1 SGHVS, CDR2 FQNEAQ. The CDR3 loop spans 14 amino acids. The V gene lost 1 base and the J gene lost 1 base, with 7 bases spanning the gap. CDR3: CASSLVQGNTEAFF. CDR3 in DNA: TGTGCCAGCAGCTTAGTTCAGGGGAACACTGAAGCTTTCTTT. The variable domain in full, completed from reference TRBV7-8 and TRBJ1-1, reads GAGVSQSPRYKVAKRGQDVALRCDPISGHVSLFWYQQALGQGPEFLTYFQNEAQLDKSGLPSDRFFAERPEGSVSTLKIQRTQQEDSAVYLCASSLVQGNTEAFFGQGTRLTVV.

The chain employs TRBV4-1 and TRBJ2-5; D is ambiguous. Germline CDR1 MGHRA, CDR2 YSYEKL. Trimming took off 0 bases at V and 5 bases at J, with 16 bases between the two ends. This CDR3 is 16 amino acids long. This chain's CDR3 is CASSQDFGSSGETQYF. CDR3 nucleotide sequence: TGCGCCAGCAGCCAAGATTTCGGCTCCTCTGGGGAGACCCAGTACTTC.

The chain couples TRBV4-2 to TRBJ2-2; tentative D call: TRBD2 (6 bases). Deletions cut 1 base from V and 0 bases from J, with 15 bases between. The CDR3 totals 18 residues. Germline loops: CDR1 LGHNA, CDR2 YNFKEQ. The CDR3 is CASSQATGTDTNTGELFF. The CDR3 nucleotides are TGTGCCAGCAGCCAAGCGACCGGGACTGATACGAACACCGGGGAGCTGTTTTTT.

The chain recombines TRBV9 with TRBJ2-7; D not certain. Per germline, CDR1 SGDLS and CDR2 YYNGEE. Between the trimmed V and J ends, which lost 0 bases and 6 bases, there was a span of 13 bases. The CDR3 consists of 14 residues. CDR3 nucleotides: TGTGCCAGCAGCGTAGACCCGGGTTATGGCGAGCAGTACTTC. Amino acids: CASSVDPGYGEQYF.

As DNA, the CDR3 is TGTGCCAGTAGTATAGATCCAGGGGCAAAGGCTTTCTTT. Protein: CASSIDPGAKAFF. V usage is TRBV19 and J usage is TRBJ1-1; D possibly corresponds to TRBD1 (6 bases). The CDR3 sequence is 13 residues long. Germline V gives CDR1 LNHDA, CDR2 SQIVND (reference sequence). V lost 0 bases and J 11 bases, leaving 13 bases between the germline ends.

This clone was counted a few times. The chain links TRBV10-1 to TRBJ1-1, with 8 bases identical to TRBD1. V shed 5 bases and J 4 bases; nucleotides not matched to a gene: 6. The germline V gene encodes CDR1 WNHNN and CDR2 SYGVQD (reference sequence). The CDR3 spans 14 residues. CDR3 coding DNA: TGCGCCAGCAGTACCGGGACAGGTCTCACTGAAGCTTTCTTT. It translates to CASSTGTGLTEAFF.

Concerning this clone itself: This same CDR3 is encoded by further DNA sequences in the sample. The rearrangement uses TRBV6-5 and TRBJ2-3; TRBD1 is a possible D gene (5 bases). Germline lookup yields CDR1 MNHEY and CDR2 SVGAGI. The CDR3 contains 13 residues. V lost 6 bases to trimming and J lost 1 base, with 8 bases between them. CDR3 amino acids: CASRGQGTDTQYF. For the CDR3, the DNA is TGTGCCAGCAGGGGGCAGGGCACAGATACGCAGTATTTT.

CDR3 loop: CASSHSTGSGELFF. The CDR3 DNA sequence: TGCGCCAGCAGCCACAGTACAGGGTCCGGGGAGCTGTTTTTT. The V and J genes are TRBV4-3 and TRBJ2-2; tentative D call: TRBD1 (6 bases). This CDR3 is built from 14 residues. Germline-derived CDR1 and CDR2 are LGHNA and YSLEER. V lost 3 bases and J lost 6, with 11 bases in between.

This chain joins TRBV28 and TRBJ2-2; 8 nucleotides line up with TRBD2. Germline V lookup: CDR1 MDHEN, CDR2 SYDVKM. The CDR3 is 14 amino acids. The V gene end was trimmed by 10 bases and the J gene end by 1 base; junction bases not matched to a gene: 5. In DNA, the CDR3 is TGTGCCACCTCAAGCGGGAGGAACACCGGGGAGCTGTTTTTT. Translation: CATSSGRNTGELFF. The whole variable domain, filled in from reference TRBV28 and TRBJ2-2, reads DVKVTQSSRYLVKRTGEKVFLECVQDMDHENMFWYRQDPGLGLRLIYFSYDVKMKEKGDIPEGYSVSREKKERFSLILESASTNQTSMYLCATSSGRNTGELFFGEGSRLTVL.

The chain has TRBV30 and TRBJ1-5, with 7 bases aligning to TRBD1. Trimming at V came to 1 base and at J to 0 bases, leaving 9 bases not matched to a gene. From germline, CDR1 is GTSNPN and CDR2 SVGIG (reference sequence). The CDR3 consists of 17 residues. In DNA, the CDR3 is TGTGCCTGGAGTGGGGGGAGGGGGCCGAATAGCAATCAGCCCCAGCATTTT. This encodes CAWSGGRGPNSNQPQHF.

In nucleotides, the CDR3 is TGTGCCAGCACTCCCAGGACCCCTGAGGACACCGGGGAGCTGTTTTTT. Its translation is CASTPRTPEDTGELFF. The chain has TRBV28 and TRBJ2-2; D is undetermined. Germline V gene sequence: CDR1 MDHEN, CDR2 SYDVKM. CDR3 size: 16 residues. V lost 7 bases, J lost 3 bases, and 18 bases lay in between.

Concerning this clone itself: Other nucleotide sequences from this sample produce the same CDR3. This chain connects TRBV5-1 to TRBJ2-2, with 11 nucleotides matching TRBD2. The ends lost 3 bases at V and 2 bases at J; junction bases unmatched: 3. Germline V gives CDR1 SGHRS, CDR2 YFSETQ. The CDR3 runs 16 residues. Here the CDR3 reads CASSYLAGGNTGELFF. The CDR3 DNA reads TGCGCCAGCAGCTATCTAGCGGGAGGCAACACCGGGGAGCTGTTTTTT. Supplemented by reference TRBV5-1 and TRBJ2-2, the full variable domain reads KAGVTQTPRYLIKTRGQQVTLSCSPISGHRSVSWYQQTPGQGLQFLFEYFSETQRNKGNFPGRFSGRQFSNSRSEMNVSTLELGDSALYLCASSYLAGGNTGELFFGEGSRLTVL.

The chain couples TRBV5-1 to TRBJ2-3; 8 positions match TRBD2. Germline V gene lookup returns CDR1 SGHRS and CDR2 YFSETQ. The CDR3 totals 18 residues. Trimming at V came to 3 bases and at J to 1 base, leaving 13 bases not matched to a gene. The CDR3, as DNA: TGCGCCAGCAGCTCCGGGCTAGCGGGTAACGGAGGCACAGATACGCAGTATTTT. It codes for CASSSGLAGNGGTDTQYF.

This rearrangement joins TRBV7-2 to TRBJ2-1; D is unclear. Germline CDR1 and CDR2: SGHTA and FQGNSA. V was shortened by 5 bases and J by 10 bases, with 12 bases between the two germline ends. The CDR3 has 12 amino acids. CDR3 sequence reads: CASSPEVWEQFF. In DNA form, the CDR3 reads TGTGCCAGCAGCCCCGAGGTTTGGGAGCAGTTCTTC.

V and J are TRBV6-1 and TRBJ1-6; D is possibly TRBD1 (5 bases). CDR1 is MNHNS and CDR2 is SASEGT in the germline V gene. This CDR3 has 14 residues. Between the trimmed V and J ends, which lost 6 bases and 11 bases, there was a span of 17 bases. CDR3 in DNA: TGTGCCAGCAGGGCCGGGACGCCGAATCCACCCCTCCACTTT. This gives the protein CASRAGTPNPPLHF.

The V call is TRBV6-1, the J call TRBJ2-5; 7 bases line up with TRBD1. CDR3 size: 13 residues. J was trimmed by 3 bases and V by 4 bases; bases with no gene match: 2. Germline CDR1 and CDR2: MNHNS and SASEGT. The CDR3 nucleotides read TGTGCCAGCAGTGTAGGGACAGAAGAGACCCAGTACTTC. Its translation: CASSVGTEETQYF.

The J gene is TRBJ2-5, the V gene TRBV4-3, with a possible D match to TRBD2 (6 bases). Germline V lookup: CDR1 LGHNA, CDR2 YSLEER. The V end was cut by 0 bases, the J end by 4 bases, with 18 bases between. The CDR3 runs 17 residues. As DNA, the CDR3 is TGCGCCAGCAGCCAAGACCCAAAAACTAGCATCGGAGAGACCCAGTACTTC. The encoded protein is CASSQDPKTSIGETQYF.